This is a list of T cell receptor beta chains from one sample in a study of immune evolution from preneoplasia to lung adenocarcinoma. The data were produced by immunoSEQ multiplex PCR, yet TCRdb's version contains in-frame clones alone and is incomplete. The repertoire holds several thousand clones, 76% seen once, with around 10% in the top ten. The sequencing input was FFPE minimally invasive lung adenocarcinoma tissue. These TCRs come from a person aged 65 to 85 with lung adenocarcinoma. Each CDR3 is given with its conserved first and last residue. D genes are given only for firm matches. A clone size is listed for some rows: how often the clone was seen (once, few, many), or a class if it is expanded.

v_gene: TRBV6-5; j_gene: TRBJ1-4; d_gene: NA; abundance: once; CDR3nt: TGTGCCAGCAGTCCTTCATATCCCCCAGGGGAAAAACTGTTTTTT; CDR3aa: CASSPSYPPGEKLFF
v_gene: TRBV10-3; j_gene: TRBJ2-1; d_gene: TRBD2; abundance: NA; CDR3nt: TGTGCCATCAGTGAGTTTGGCGGGAGGGAGAATGAGCAGTTCTTC; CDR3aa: CAISEFGGRENEQFF
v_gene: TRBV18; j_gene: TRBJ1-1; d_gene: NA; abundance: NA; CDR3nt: TGTGCCAGCTCACCGTCGATGGGGGGAAACACTGAAGCTTTCTTT; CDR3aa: CASSPSMGGNTEAFF
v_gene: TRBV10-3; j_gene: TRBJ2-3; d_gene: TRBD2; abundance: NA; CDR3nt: TGTGCCATCAGTGGGACTAGCGGGAGCTCCGCGACAGATACGCAGTATTTT; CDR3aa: CAISGTSGSSATDTQYF
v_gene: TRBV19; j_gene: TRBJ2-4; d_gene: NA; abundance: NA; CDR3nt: TGTGCCAGTAGTTCCGTGGGTCGGGTTGACATTCAGTACTTC; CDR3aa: CASSSVGRVDIQYF
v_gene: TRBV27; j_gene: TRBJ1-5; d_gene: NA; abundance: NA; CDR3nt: TGTGCCAGCAGTTGGGGGGGTCATAGCAATCAGCCCCAGCATTTT; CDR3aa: CASSWGGHSNQPQHF
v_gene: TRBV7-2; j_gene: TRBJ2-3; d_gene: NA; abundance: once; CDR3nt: TGTGCCAGCAGCTTACTCGGGATCACAGATACGCAGTATTTT; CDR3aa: CASSLLGITDTQYF
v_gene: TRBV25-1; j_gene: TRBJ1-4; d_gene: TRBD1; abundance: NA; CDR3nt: TGTGCCAGCAGTGTCTCCGGGACAGGGGATGAAAAACTGTTTTTT; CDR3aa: CASSVSGTGDEKLFF
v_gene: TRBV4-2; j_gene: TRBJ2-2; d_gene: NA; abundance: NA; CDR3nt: TGTGCCAGCACCCTAGCGTTGCAAAACGCGAACACCGGGGAGCTGTTTTTT; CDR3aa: CASTLALQNANTGELFF
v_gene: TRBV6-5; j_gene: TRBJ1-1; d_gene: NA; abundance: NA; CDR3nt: TGTGCCAGCAGTTACTCCAGGTTCACTGAAGCTTTCTTT; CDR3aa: CASSYSRFTEAFF
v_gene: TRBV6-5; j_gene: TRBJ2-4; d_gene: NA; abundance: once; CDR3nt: TGTGCCAGCAGTTACTCGAGTGGAAACATTCAGTACTTC; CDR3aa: CASSYSSGNIQYF
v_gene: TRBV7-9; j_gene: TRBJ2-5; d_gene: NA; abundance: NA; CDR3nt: TGTGCCAGCAGCTTAGAATCGGAGACCCAGTACTTC; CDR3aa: CASSLESETQYF
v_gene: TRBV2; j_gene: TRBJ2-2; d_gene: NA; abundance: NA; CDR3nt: TGTGCCAGCAGTGAAGGTGGGGGCGCCTCCGGGGAGCTGTTTTTT; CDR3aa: CASSEGGGASGELFF
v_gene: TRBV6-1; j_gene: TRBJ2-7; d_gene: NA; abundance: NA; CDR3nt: TGTGCCAGCAGTGAAAGTGGAACCCCCCCTGTCGTCTACGAGCAGTACTTC; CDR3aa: CASSESGTPPVVYEQYF
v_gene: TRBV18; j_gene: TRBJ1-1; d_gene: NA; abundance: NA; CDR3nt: TGTGCCAGCACCCCAGACGGTCCAGCCATGAACACTGAAGCTTTCTTT; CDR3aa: CASTPDGPAMNTEAFF
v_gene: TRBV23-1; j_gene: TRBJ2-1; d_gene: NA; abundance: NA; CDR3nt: TGCGCCAGCAGTCAATCTGACGCAGGGGCTAATGAGCAGTTCTTC; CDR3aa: CASSQSDAGANEQFF
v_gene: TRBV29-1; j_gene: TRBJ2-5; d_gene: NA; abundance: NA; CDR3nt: TGCAGCGTTCGGGCAGGGCAAGAGACCCAGTACTTC; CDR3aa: CSVRAGQETQYF
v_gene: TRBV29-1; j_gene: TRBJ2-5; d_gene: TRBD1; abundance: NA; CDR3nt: TGCAGCGCCGGAAGGGGGCTGGGAGAGACCCAGTACTTC; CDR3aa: CSAGRGLGETQYF
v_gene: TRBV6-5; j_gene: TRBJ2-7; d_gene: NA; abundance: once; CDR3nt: TGTGCCAGCAGGCTCGGACCTTACTACGAGCAGTACTTC; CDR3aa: CASRLGPYYEQYF
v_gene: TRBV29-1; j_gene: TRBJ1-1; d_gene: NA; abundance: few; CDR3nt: TGCAGCGTTGTTGGGGACTATGGGGGAGCTTTCTTT; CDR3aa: CSVVGDYGGAFF
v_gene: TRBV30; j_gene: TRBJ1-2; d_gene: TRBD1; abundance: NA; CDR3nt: TGTGCCTGGAGTGCCCGGGACAGCTTCGGCGCTGGCTACACCTTC; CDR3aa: CAWSARDSFGAGYTF